This TCR beta chain was identified during a study of cytomegalovirus exposure and HLA in healthy donors. Study conclusions and caveats: Some V segments, TRBV6-2 and TRBV6-3 among them, were indistinguishable and were therefore excluded. A missense DCLRE1C variant was associated with V- and J-gene trimming of TCR beta chains in a later analysis, and an independent cohort replicated the association.

With respect to this clone: The antigen remains undetermined.

Germline V gene lookup returns CDR1 SQVTM and CDR2 ANQGSEA. The CDR3 loop spans 14 amino acids. Trimming cost V 7 bases and J 4 bases; bases outside gene matches: 7. PCR involved 60 Vbeta and 13 Jbeta primers. Measured with immunoSEQ multiplex PCR; TCRdb has only the in-frame clones, and not every one. The data hold around 130,000 clones, with roughly 79% observed a single time. This clonotype originated in a woman aged 40 to 55 in good health and CMV-seronegative. The sequenced sample consisted of PBMCs. This chain uses TRBV29-1 with TRBJ2-3; 11 bases line up with TRBD2. The CDR3 nucleotides are TGCAGCGGGATACTAGCGGGAGTTCCAGATACGCAGTATTTT. This gives the protein CSGILAGVPDTQYF.